The subject of this entry is one T cell receptor beta chain. Produced via immunoSEQ multiplex PCR; TCRdb's table is partial and in-frame only. The table lists 150,000 to 200,000 clones, about 83% of them singletons. The CDR3 has 15 amino acids. CDR1 is MNHEY, CDR2 SVGAGI, per germline. Between the trimmed V and J ends, which lost 6 bases and 4 bases, there was a span of 18 bases. This sample was taken from a study of blood T cell repertoires in COVID-19. As for the study in general: PBMCs, B-cell-depleted T cells, or T cells were the source of the cDNA or gDNA that made up the material.

This chain connects TRBV6-5 to TRBJ1-1, with D tentatively TRBD1 (6 bases). Sequences were obtained from peripheral blood. The sequence came from a man aged 55-75 years with acute or convalescent COVID-19. CDR3 coding DNA: TGTGCCAGCAGCCCCCTGGGGGCCGAGTTCACTGAAGCTTTCTTT. The encoded protein is CASSPLGAEFTEAFF.